These T cell receptor beta chains were read from a single sample in a study of blood T cells in healthy people across ages. TCRdb reanalysed the 5' RACE reads using MiXCR and keeps one entry per CDR3 protein. In the table there are more than 900,000 distinct CDR3 sequences, under 35% of which are singletons. These same data were also listed under a study on T cells of mothers and their children.

Sequencing input: blood. The receptors were sampled from a woman aged 40 to 50 in good health. Each CDR3 is given with its conserved first and last residue. Each record gives: clone size, D gene, CDR3 length, V gene, J gene, CDR3 protein, CDR3 DNA. A D gene is named only where the DNA matches it firmly. Size tells how often a clone was seen (once, few, many) or the class of an expanded clone, and some rows leave it out.

abundance: many
d_gene: TRBD2
len: 15
v_gene: TRBV12-3/TRBV12-4
j_gene: TRBJ2-5
CDR3aa: CASSSVSGVGETQYF
CDR3nt: TGTGCCAGCAGCTCCGTTAGCGGGGTAGGGGAGACCCAGTACTTC

abundance: many
d_gene: -
len: 12
v_gene: TRBV10-3
j_gene: TRBJ2-7
CDR3aa: CAISDRRNEQYF
CDR3nt: TGTGCCATCAGTGACCGTCGAAACGAGCAGTACTTC

abundance: few
d_gene: -
len: 14
v_gene: TRBV7-2
j_gene: TRBJ1-2
CDR3aa: CASSLSRESYGYTF
CDR3nt: TGTGCCAGCAGCTTATCCAGGGAGAGTTATGGCTACACCTTC

abundance: few
d_gene: TRBD1
len: 15
v_gene: TRBV6-5
j_gene: TRBJ1-1
CDR3aa: CASSKDRGGNTEAFF
CDR3nt: TGTGCCAGCAGTAAGGACAGGGGCGGTAACACTGAAGCTTTCTTT

abundance: -
d_gene: -
len: 15
v_gene: TRBV4-3
j_gene: TRBJ1-5
CDR3aa: CASSQGTGRNQPQHF
CDR3nt: TGCGCCAGCAGCCAAGGCACCGGACGCAATCAGCCCCAGCATTTT

abundance: once
d_gene: -
len: 13
v_gene: TRBV18
j_gene: TRBJ2-1
CDR3aa: CASSPDQCNEQFF
CDR3nt: TGTGCCAGCTCACCGGACCAGTGCAATGAGCAGTTCTTC

abundance: many
d_gene: -
len: 15
v_gene: TRBV29-1
j_gene: TRBJ2-1
CDR3aa: CSVVRGASSYNEQFF
CDR3nt: TGCAGCGTTGTGAGAGGGGCGAGCTCCTACAATGAGCAGTTCTTC

abundance: many
d_gene: -
len: 16
v_gene: TRBV7-3
j_gene: TRBJ1-1
CDR3aa: CASSLNPAAMNTEAFF
CDR3nt: TGTGCCAGCAGCTTAAATCCGGCAGCCATGAACACTGAAGCTTTCTTT

abundance: -
d_gene: TRBD1
len: 16
v_gene: TRBV4-3
j_gene: TRBJ2-5
CDR3aa: CASSQDAAGGGETQYF
CDR3nt: TGCGCCAGCAGCCAGGATGCGGCAGGGGGTGGCGAGACCCAGTACTTC

abundance: many
d_gene: -
len: 15
v_gene: TRBV4-3
j_gene: TRBJ2-7
CDR3aa: CASSPERQVASEQYF
CDR3nt: TGCGCCAGCAGCCCCGAGAGACAGGTGGCCTCCGAGCAGTACTTC

abundance: -
d_gene: TRBD2
len: 15
v_gene: TRBV20-1
j_gene: TRBJ2-3
CDR3aa: CSASAGLVSTDTQYF
CDR3nt: TGCAGTGCTAGTGCTGGACTAGTTTCGACAGATACGCAGTATTTT

abundance: few
d_gene: -
len: 16
v_gene: TRBV11-2
j_gene: TRBJ1-6
CDR3aa: CASSSSQGGLGSPLHF
CDR3nt: TGTGCCAGCAGCTCCTCACAGGGAGGGTTAGGTTCACCCCTCCACTTT

abundance: -
d_gene: -
len: 17
v_gene: TRBV5-1
j_gene: TRBJ1-6
CDR3aa: CASSLASSGTRSSPLHF
CDR3nt: TGCGCCAGCAGCTTGGCGAGTTCCGGGACGCGAAGTTCACCCCTCCACTTT

abundance: -
d_gene: -
len: 12
v_gene: TRBV10-3
j_gene: TRBJ1-1
CDR3aa: CAIGEGSTEAFF
CDR3nt: TGTGCCATCGGAGAAGGGAGCACTGAAGCTTTCTTT

abundance: few
d_gene: TRBD2
len: 16
v_gene: TRBV24-1
j_gene: TRBJ2-1
CDR3aa: CATSDFGLESLNEQFF
CDR3nt: TGTGCCACCAGTGATTTTGGACTAGAGTCTTTAAATGAGCAGTTCTTC

abundance: -
d_gene: TRBD1
len: 15
v_gene: TRBV6-6
j_gene: TRBJ1-1
CDR3aa: CASSDPGQPNTEAFF
CDR3nt: TGTGCCAGCAGTGATCCGGGACAGCCGAACACTGAAGCTTTCTTT

abundance: -
d_gene: -
len: 12
v_gene: TRBV20-1
j_gene: TRBJ2-3
CDR3aa: CSATSGHDAQYF
CDR3nt: TGCAGTGCGACTTCCGGCCACGATGCGCAGTATTTT

abundance: few
d_gene: TRBD1
len: 13
v_gene: TRBV24-1
j_gene: TRBJ1-2
CDR3aa: CATSDFRGLGYTF
CDR3nt: TGTGCCACCAGTGATTTCAGGGGGCTTGGCTACACCTTC

abundance: few
d_gene: -
len: 13
v_gene: TRBV15
j_gene: TRBJ1-2
CDR3aa: CATPPGPNAGYTF
CDR3nt: TGTGCCACCCCGCCGGGGCCAAACGCGGGCTACACCTTC

abundance: -
d_gene: -
len: 14
v_gene: TRBV27
j_gene: TRBJ2-5
CDR3aa: CASSLSGPRETQYF
CDR3nt: TGTGCCAGCAGCTTGTCAGGGCCTCGGGAGACCCAGTACTTC